This TCR beta chain was documented in a study of blood T cell repertoires in COVID-19. Background on the study: Samples of COVID-19 (acute and convalescent) were obtained from the United States, Italy and Spain. From T cells, B-cell-depleted T cells, or PBMCs came the material, which was cDNA or gDNA.

Clones were sequenced by immunoSEQ multiplex PCR, and TCRdb holds only the in-frame ones, with some missing. Seen here are approximately 280,000 clones, approximately 92% observed once, and the top ten hold 6.8%. V gave up 6 bases and J gave up 7 bases, with 6 bases separating them. Germline loops: CDR1 MRHNA, CDR2 SNTAGT. This CDR3 has 10 amino acids. A few counts support this clone. The source is a woman aged 30 to 39 with COVID-19, enrolled during active disease. The V and J genes are TRBV6-4 and TRBJ1-1; D gene uncertain. Sequenced material: peripheral blood. The CDR3 DNA sequence: TGTGCCAGCAGCCCCGTTGAAGCTTTCTTT. It yields the protein CASSPVEAFF.